This TCR beta chain was captured by sequencing in a study of CD8 T cells in Susac syndrome. General study results and limits: The study admitted that it had a relatively small number of individuals in its TCR sequencing and HLA analysis.

RNA was extracted with the RNeasy kit, and a quantity of about 0.45 to 1 ug was reverse transcribed using random hexamers. Multiplex PCR with immunoSEQ amplified the TCR beta CDR3 across 54 Vbeta and 13 Jbeta. TCRdb used MiXCR to reprocess the immunoSEQ multiplex PCR reads, holding one entry per CDR3 protein. The data show tens of thousands of distinct CDR3 sequences, nearly 96% seen once. Looked up from germline, CDR1 is DFQATT and CDR2 is SNEGSKA (reference sequence). The ends were cut back, 5 bases at V and 5 bases at J, with 10 bases in the middle. The CDR3 contains 12 residues. Sequencing of TCR beta covered CD8+ and CD4+ T cells obtained from blood. The TEMRA cells underwent FACS enrichment, while the CD8+ and CD4+ T cells underwent negative isolation. This clonotype was detected once. Antigen: not known.

The sample consisted of CD4+ T cells from PBMCs. V usage is TRBV20-1 and J usage is TRBJ2-1; D is possibly TRBD2 (6 bases). The receptor was derived from a human donor with multiple sclerosis. For the CDR3, the DNA is TGCAGTGCTCGGCGGGGTCACAATGAGCAGTTCTTC. This gives the protein CSARRGHNEQFF.